This TCR beta chain was identified in a study of lymphopenia after photon versus proton radiotherapy (dated by TCRdb to between 2018 and 2020). For the wider study: In patients with gastrointestinal tumors who developed high-grade lymphopenia, the study compared the immunological effects of photon radiation therapy with those of proton radiation therapy. The cohort comprised about 22 patients with gastrointestinal tumors who received either photon or proton therapy and then developed lymphopenia. The goal of the study was to characterize the differences between the two radiation modalities in how they affect the immune system. Paper-wide results and their limitations: The authors looked at the survival association only in patients who died, and they framed better survival with proton therapy as a possibility rather than a demonstrated result. Across the cohort, an inverse correlation was found between a larger post-nadir drop in TCR diversity and overall survival time among patients who died. During treatment, patients who received photon therapy lost naive T cells and TCR diversity and gained effector/memory populations, whereas patients who received proton therapy remained relatively stable. Once the lymphocyte count had reached its nadir, the repertoires of photon-treated patients showed oligoclonal expansion, particularly of CD8+ Temra cells, and this expansion drove the decline in diversity.

To prepare the library, the immunoSEQ multiplex PCR assay was applied. Alongside multiparametric flow cytometry, deep sequencing of rearranged TCR beta loci was used to profile the T cell repertoires. Drawn from immuneACCESS, this table holds only the in-frame rearrangements with V and J called that TCRdb kept. Clones are partly lost; checked studies trace under half to an unresolved V gene and leave the rest unexplained. For this sample the table gives around 23,000 clones, of which around 90% were detected only once. The ten largest clonotypes hold roughly 9.6% of the sample. On this clone: Its antigen remains undetermined. Within one base of it there is no much larger clone, and no base qualities were kept.

The receptor comes from a woman in her 70s with pancreatic cancer. Some clones in this sample may be carry-over from other donors' samples. The material was peripheral blood, obtained from a patient treated with proton-based radiotherapy.

This receptor has the CDR3 CASTKQGAVQETQYF. Here is the DNA: TGTGCCAGCACCAAACAAGGGGCAGTCCAAGAGACCCAGTACTTC. The rearrangement joined TRBV28 to TRBJ2-5; TRBD1 is a possible D gene, resting on 5 matching bases. From a lookup of the germline V gene, CDR1 and CDR2 are MDHEN and SYDVKM. Reading from cysteine to phenylalanine, the CDR3 counts 15 amino acids. Of the read, only the CDR3 DNA is kept; its 45 bases are in frame from base 1. The trim is 7 bases for V and 1 base for J, with a gap of 16 bases between the germline ends.